The 4 T cell receptor beta chains listed next were all sequenced from one sample in a study of blood T cell repertoires in COVID-19 (dated by TCRdb to the early 2020s). Libraries were prepared through the immunoSEQ multiplex PCR assay. This immuneACCESS table, as held by TCRdb, lists in-frame sequences with V and J called but not all clones. Of the missing ones, under half trace to an unresolved V gene in checked studies; the others have no known cause. Within this sample are 35,000 to 50,000 clones, with about 87% of them counted one time only. The ten largest make up 15% of the sample. The sample was peripheral blood. The source is a man aged 60 to 69 with active COVID-19.

This chain uses TRBV6-5 with TRBJ2-3; 9 bases agree with TRBD2. The junction had 1 base not matched to a gene; V was cut back by 0 bases and J by 0 bases. This CDR3 comprises 16 residues. Germline loops: CDR1 MNHEY, CDR2 SVGAGI. CDR3 sequence (DNA): TGTGCCAGCAGTTACTCGACTAGCGGTAGCACAGATACGCAGTATTTT. Its translation: CASSYSTSGSTDTQYF.

The chain is built from TRBV5-5 and TRBJ2-3, with TRBD1 matching 9 bases. V lost 2 bases, J lost 5 bases, and 6 bases stayed unmatched. The CDR3 runs to 15 residues. The germline CDR1 and CDR2 sequences are SGHKS and YYEKEE (reference sequence). The CDR3 DNA is TGTGCCAGCAGCTTCACAGGGGGCCTTATAGATACGCAGTATTTT. It codes for CASSFTGGLIDTQYF.

V is TRBV11-1 and J is TRBJ2-1; unclear D gene. CDR1 is SGHAT and CDR2 is FQDESV in the germline V gene (reference sequence). Trimming pared 5 bases from V and 3 bases from J, leaving 17 bases between. This CDR3 has 16 amino acids. The CDR3 DNA is TGTGCCAGCAGCCCGCTGGAGAAGCGTGTCTACAATGAGCAGTTCTTC. This gives the protein CASSPLEKRVYNEQFF.

This sequence joins TRBV3-1 (or the pseudogene TRBV3-2) and TRBJ1-1; D possibly corresponds to TRBD1 (6 bases). The ends were cut back, 4 bases at V and 0 bases at J, with 12 bases in the middle. The CDR3 contains 15 residues. The germline gives CDR1 LGHDT, CDR2 YNNKEL (reference sequence). CDR3 nucleotides: TGTGCCAGCAGCCCACAGGGTTTGATGAACACTGAAGCTTTCTTT. It translates to CASSPQGLMNTEAFF.